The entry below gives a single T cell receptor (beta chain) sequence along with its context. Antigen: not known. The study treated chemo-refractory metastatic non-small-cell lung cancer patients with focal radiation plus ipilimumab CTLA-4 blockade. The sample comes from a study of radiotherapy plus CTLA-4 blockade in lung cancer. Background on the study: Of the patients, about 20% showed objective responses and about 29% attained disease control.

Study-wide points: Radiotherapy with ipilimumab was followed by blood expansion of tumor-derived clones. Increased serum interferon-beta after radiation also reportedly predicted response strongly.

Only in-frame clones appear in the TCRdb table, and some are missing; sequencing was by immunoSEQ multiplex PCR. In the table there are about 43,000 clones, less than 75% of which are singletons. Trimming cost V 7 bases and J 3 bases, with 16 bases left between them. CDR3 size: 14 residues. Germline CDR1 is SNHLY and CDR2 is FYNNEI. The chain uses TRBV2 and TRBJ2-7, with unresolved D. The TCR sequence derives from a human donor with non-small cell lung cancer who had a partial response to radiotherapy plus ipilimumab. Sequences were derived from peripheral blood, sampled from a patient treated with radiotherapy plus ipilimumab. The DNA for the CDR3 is TGTGCCAGCACTCCCATGAGGCAGATCTACGAGCAGTACTTC. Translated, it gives CASTPMRQIYEQYF.